This T cell receptor beta chain is drawn from a study of blood T cell repertoires in COVID-19. Study summary: The samples span acute and convalescent COVID-19 from the United States, Italy and Spain. T cells, B-cell-depleted T cells, or PBMCs supplied cDNA or gDNA.

There are 14 residues in the CDR3. The germline V gene has CDR1 KGHSH and CDR2 LQKENI. With 3 bases removed from V and 3 bases from J, the gap between germline ends came to 9 bases. In the authors' methods: Amplification with reference gene primers provided the estimates of nucleated cell counts. Measured with immunoSEQ multiplex PCR; TCRdb has only the in-frame clones, and not every one. V, J and clone size are those of that table, while D and trimming were read from the DNA. The sample has under 300,000 clones; 89% are singletons. The TCR originated in a man aged 45-65 years with acute or convalescent COVID-19. The sequenced material came from peripheral blood. The V call is TRBV18, the J call TRBJ2-1; D is undetermined. DNA of the CDR3: TGTGCCAGCTCACCGTCGGCAGGCTACAATGAGCAGTTCTTC. As protein: CASSPSAGYNEQFF.